These T cell receptor beta chains were read from a single sample in a study of blood T cell repertoires in COVID-19. Profiled with immunoSEQ multiplex PCR; TCRdb holds only in-frame clones, not every one. The sample lists around 92,000 clones, about 88% occurring once. Sample: peripheral blood. These receptors originate from an elderly woman with active COVID-19. Both conserved end residues are trimmed from each CDR3.

CDR3	length	V
ASSPGQESLRAF	12	TRBV11-2
ASSIDRTGLDEQY	13	TRBV19
ATSDFPAGGGETQY	14	TRBV24-1
ASSVGQIPQAF	11	TRBV6-2/TRBV6-3
ASSFGQQGSPLH	12	TRBV7-9
ASSPSGRGDIQY	12	TRBV19
SVRGREGPGTQY	12	TRBV29-1
ASSAGTSGISEQF	13	TRBV11-2
ASSLGAGYIGEQF	13	TRBV7-9
ASTLGGGGSYEQY	13	TRBV28
ASSQTSGKSSYNEQF	15	TRBV14
ASSERPGNEQF	11	TRBV9
ASSPGTSGRSEQF	13	TRBV19
ASSWASGRRNEQF	13	TRBV5-8
ASSRDRGLTPQH	12	TRBV6-5
ASSRVGQGADGYT	13	TRBV5-1
ASSQVASGGTDTQY	14	TRBV4-1
ASTSRVTDSYYGYT	14	TRBV28
ASSPRVAGGDTQY	13	TRBV27
ASSLTQGGGGELF	13	TRBV5-6
ASSRGLHTEAF	11	TRBV4-3
ASSLGGTDTQY	11	TRBV18
ASSLWAGTSGYEQY	14	TRBV28
AISPLKSNQPQH	12	TRBV10-3
ATSEGGLNFFNEQF	14	TRBV24-1
ASSPTVKNTEAF	12	TRBV18
ASRAPAQGKNYGYT	14	TRBV21-1
ASSLPLLAKNIQY	13	TRBV28
ASSLSERARQY	11	TRBV28
ASRQGGSGEQY	11	TRBV28
ASSQSTGNEHEQF	13	TRBV13
ASSTIDGGEQY	11	TRBV19
ASSLRTGQSSPLH	13	TRBV5-6
ASSQEAGGGTDTQY	14	TRBV3-1/TRBV3-2
ASSGTRQGYEQY	12	TRBV25-1
ASSFGTGGGYT	11	TRBV5-5
ASSPASDRGDT	11	TRBV6-6
ASSFRTGGGYEQY	13	TRBV27
ASSLGLAGYNEQF	13	TRBV5-6
ASRPQGGTDTQY	12	TRBV2
ASSEGGYFGDTQY	13	TRBV7-3
ASSYRRDTEAF	11	TRBV27
ASSQDGTIGTQY	12	TRBV14
ASGRGGEGNQPQH	13	TRBV27
ASSVTGDSYNEQF	13	TRBV9
ASAGGTEAF	9	TRBV11-3
ASSFFGETQY	10	TRBV28
ASRSGTGGEGYT	12	TRBV9
ASSSGEPYSYEQY	13	TRBV7-2
ASRPGLRSLH	10	TRBV28
ASSYQTGSSGNTIY	14	TRBV28
ASSLVGGNTEAF	12	TRBV7-8
ASRRGLAGGGNTGELF	16	TRBV4-2
ASSLTVRRDTGELF	14	TRBV7-3
ASSSAGASYEQY	12	TRBV7-2
ASSVEPAPSYEQY	13	TRBV9
ASSFGGNTEAF	11	TRBV12-3/TRBV12-4